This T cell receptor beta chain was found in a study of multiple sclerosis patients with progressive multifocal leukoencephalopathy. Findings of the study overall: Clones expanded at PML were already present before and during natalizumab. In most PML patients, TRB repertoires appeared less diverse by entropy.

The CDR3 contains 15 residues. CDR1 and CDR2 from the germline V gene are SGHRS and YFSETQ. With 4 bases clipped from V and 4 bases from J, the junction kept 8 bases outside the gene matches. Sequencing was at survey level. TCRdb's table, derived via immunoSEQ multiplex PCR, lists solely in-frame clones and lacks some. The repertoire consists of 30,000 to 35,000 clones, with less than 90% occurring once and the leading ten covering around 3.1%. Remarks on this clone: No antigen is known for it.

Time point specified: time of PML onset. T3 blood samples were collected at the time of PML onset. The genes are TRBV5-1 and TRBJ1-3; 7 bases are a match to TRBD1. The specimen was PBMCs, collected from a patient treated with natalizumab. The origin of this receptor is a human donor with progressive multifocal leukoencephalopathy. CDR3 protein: CASSPEGAGGNTIYF. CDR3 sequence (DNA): TGCGCCAGCAGCCCCGAGGGGGCAGGAGGAAACACCATATATTTT. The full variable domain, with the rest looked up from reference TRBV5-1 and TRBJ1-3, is KAGVTQTPRYLIKTRGQQVTLSCSPISGHRSVSWYQQTPGQGLQFLFEYFSETQRNKGNFPGRFSGRQFSNSRSEMNVSTLELGDSALYLCASSPEGAGGNTIYFGEGSWLTVV.